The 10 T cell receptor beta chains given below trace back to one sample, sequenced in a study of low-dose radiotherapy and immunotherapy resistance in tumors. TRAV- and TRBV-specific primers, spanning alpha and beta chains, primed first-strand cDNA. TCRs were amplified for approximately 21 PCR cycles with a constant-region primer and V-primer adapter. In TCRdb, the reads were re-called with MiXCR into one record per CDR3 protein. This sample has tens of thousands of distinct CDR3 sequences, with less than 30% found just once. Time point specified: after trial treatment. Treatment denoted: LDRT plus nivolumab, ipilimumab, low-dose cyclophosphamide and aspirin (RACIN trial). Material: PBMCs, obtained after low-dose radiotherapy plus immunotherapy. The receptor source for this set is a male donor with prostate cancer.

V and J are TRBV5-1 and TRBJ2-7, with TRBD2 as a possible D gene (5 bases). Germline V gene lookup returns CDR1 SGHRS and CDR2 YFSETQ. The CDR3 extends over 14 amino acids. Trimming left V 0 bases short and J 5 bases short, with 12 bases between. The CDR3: CASSLEFTRDEQYF. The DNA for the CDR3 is TGCGCCAGCAGCTTGGAATTTACTAGGGACGAGCAGTACTTC.

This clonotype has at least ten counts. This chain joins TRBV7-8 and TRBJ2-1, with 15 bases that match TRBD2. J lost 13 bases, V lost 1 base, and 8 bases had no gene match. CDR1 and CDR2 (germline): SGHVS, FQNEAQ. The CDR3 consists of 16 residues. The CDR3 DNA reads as TGTGCCAGCAGCTTAGGGCAGGGACTAGCGGGAGGATCCCAGTTCTTC. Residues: CASSLGQGLAGGSQFF.

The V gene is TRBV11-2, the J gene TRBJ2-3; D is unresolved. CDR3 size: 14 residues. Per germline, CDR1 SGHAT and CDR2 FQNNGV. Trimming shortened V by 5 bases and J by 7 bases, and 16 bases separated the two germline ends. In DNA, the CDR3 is TGTGCCAGCAGCCAAGCGCGTAGGGTAAATACGCAGTATTTT. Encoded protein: CASSQARRVNTQYF.

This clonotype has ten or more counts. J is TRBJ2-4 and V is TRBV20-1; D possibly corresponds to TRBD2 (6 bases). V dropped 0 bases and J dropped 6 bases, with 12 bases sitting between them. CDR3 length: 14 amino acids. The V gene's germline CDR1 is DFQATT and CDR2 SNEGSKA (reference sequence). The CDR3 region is CSARDGGGGNIQYF. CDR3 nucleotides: TGCAGTGCTAGAGATGGGGGAGGAGGAAACATTCAGTACTTC.

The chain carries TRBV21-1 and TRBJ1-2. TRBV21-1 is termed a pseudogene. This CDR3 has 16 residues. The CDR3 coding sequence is TGTGCCAGCAGCAAAGCGCTTGGTCACAGACTCTATGGCTACACCTTC. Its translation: CASSKALGHRLYGYTF.

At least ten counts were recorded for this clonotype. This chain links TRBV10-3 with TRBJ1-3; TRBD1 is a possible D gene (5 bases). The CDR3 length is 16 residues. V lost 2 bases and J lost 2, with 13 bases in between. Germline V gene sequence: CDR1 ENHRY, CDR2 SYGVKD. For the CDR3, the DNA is TGTGCCATCAGTGAGCCGAATCTCAGGGCTGGAAACACCATATATTTT. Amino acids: CAISEPNLRAGNTIYF.

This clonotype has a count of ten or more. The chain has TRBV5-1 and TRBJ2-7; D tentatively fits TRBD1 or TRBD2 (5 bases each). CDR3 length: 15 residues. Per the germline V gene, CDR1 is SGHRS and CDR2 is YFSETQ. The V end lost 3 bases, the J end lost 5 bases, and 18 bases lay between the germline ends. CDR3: CASSSEAGSRDEQYF. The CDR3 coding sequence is TGCGCCAGCAGCTCGGAGGCAGGGAGCAGGGACGAGCAGTACTTC. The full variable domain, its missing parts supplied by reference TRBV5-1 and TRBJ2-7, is KAGVTQTPRYLIKTRGQQVTLSCSPISGHRSVSWYQQTPGQGLQFLFEYFSETQRNKGNFPGRFSGRQFSNSRSEMNVSTLELGDSALYLCASSSEAGSRDEQYFGPGTRLTVT.

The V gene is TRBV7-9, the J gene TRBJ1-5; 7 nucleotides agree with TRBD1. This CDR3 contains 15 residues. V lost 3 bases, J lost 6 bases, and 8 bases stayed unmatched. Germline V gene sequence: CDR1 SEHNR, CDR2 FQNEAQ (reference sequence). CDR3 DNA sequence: TGTGCCAGCAGCTTTCGACAGGGTTGGAGTCAGCCCCAGCATTTT. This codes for CASSFRQGWSQPQHF.

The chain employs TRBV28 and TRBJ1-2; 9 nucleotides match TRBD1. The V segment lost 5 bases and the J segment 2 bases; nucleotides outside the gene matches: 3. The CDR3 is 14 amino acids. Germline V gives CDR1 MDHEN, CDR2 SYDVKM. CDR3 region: CASSPGTGNYGYTF. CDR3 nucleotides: TGTGCCAGCAGTCCCGGGACAGGGAACTATGGCTACACCTTC.

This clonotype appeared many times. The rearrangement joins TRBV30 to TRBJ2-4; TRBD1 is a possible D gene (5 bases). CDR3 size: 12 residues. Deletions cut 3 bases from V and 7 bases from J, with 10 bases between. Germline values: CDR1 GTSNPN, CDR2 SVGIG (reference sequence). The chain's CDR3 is CAWRQGGNIQYF. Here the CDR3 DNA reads TGTGCCTGGAGGCAGGGTGGGAACATTCAGTACTTC.